Below, 17 T cell receptor beta chains from the same sample are listed, as sequenced in a study of cytomegalovirus exposure and HLA in healthy donors. The study ran its PCR with 60 Vbeta and 13 Jbeta primers. Profiled with immunoSEQ multiplex PCR; TCRdb holds only in-frame clones, not every one. The data show about 160,000 clones, 82% seen once. The sequenced material came from PBMCs. The receptors derive from a girl aged 5 to 17 in good health and CMV-seropositive.

The chain employs TRBV4-2 and TRBJ2-1, with 11 bases aligning to TRBD2. Germline V gene sequence: CDR1 LGHNA, CDR2 YNFKEQ. The CDR3 totals 17 residues. V trimming: 4 bases; J trimming: 0 bases; junction bases outside the gene matches: 5. CDR3 coding DNA: TGTGCCAGCAGCCCTCTAGCGGGAGGACCCTCCTACAATGAGCAGTTCTTC. This translates into CASSPLAGGPSYNEQFF.

The sample holds a few counts of this clone. The chain combines TRBV2 with TRBJ2-1; a possible D gene is TRBD2 (5 bases). The germline V gene encodes CDR1 SNHLY and CDR2 FYNNEI. V lost 7 bases and J 6 bases, leaving 16 bases between the germline ends. The CDR3 runs to 14 residues. The CDR3 region is CASKDSSIFNEQFF. The CDR3 bases are TGTGCCAGCAAGGACTCGTCCATTTTCAATGAGCAGTTCTTC.

The rearrangement links TRBV28 to TRBJ1-1; D not resolved. V shed 6 bases and J shed 4 bases, with 12 bases lying between them. CDR3 length: 13 residues. Germline V gene sequence: CDR1 MDHEN, CDR2 SYDVKM. As DNA, the CDR3 is TGTGCCAGCAGCTTCCTTGCAGTCACTGAAGCTTTCTTT. Its translation: CASSFLAVTEAFF.

The CDR3 region is CASSPRQGGTEAFF. In nucleotides, the CDR3 is TGCGCCAGCAGCCCACGACAGGGAGGAACTGAAGCTTTCTTT. This chain joins TRBV4-1 and TRBJ1-1; 7 bases map to TRBD1. V lost 4 bases to trimming and J lost 5 bases; unmatched junction nucleotides: 7. The CDR3 length is 14 residues. Germline loops: CDR1 MGHRA, CDR2 YSYEKL.

The chain combines TRBV13 with TRBJ2-5, with 10 bases matching TRBD1. Germline V CDR1 and CDR2: PRHDT, FYEKMQ (reference sequence). V lost 5 bases and J lost 5; bases outside the gene matches: 8. This CDR3 has 15 residues. The CDR3: CASSVRQGAGETQYF. For the CDR3, the DNA is TGTGCCAGCAGCGTCCGACAGGGGGCGGGGGAGACCCAGTACTTC.

This chain connects TRBV2 to TRBJ2-2, with 11 bases lining up with TRBD2. The germline V gene has CDR1 SNHLY and CDR2 FYNNEI. V trimming: 6 bases; J trimming: 5 bases; junction bases outside the gene matches: 2. CDR3 size: 14 residues. CDR3 sequence reads: CASRRLAGTGELFF. CDR3 nucleotides: TGTGCCAGCAGAAGACTAGCGGGAACCGGGGAGCTGTTTTTT. Looking up the rest from reference TRBV2 and TRBJ2-2 gives the full variable domain: EPEVTQTPSHQVTQMGQEVILRCVPISNHLYFYWYRQILGQKVEFLVSFYNNEISEKSEIFDDQFSVERPDGSNFTLKIRSTKLEDSAMYFCASRRLAGTGELFFGEGSRLTVL.

The chain has TRBV7-2 and TRBJ1-1; 7 bases are a match to TRBD1. Germline CDR1 and CDR2: SGHTA and FQGNSA. CDR3 length: 18 residues. With V trimmed by 5 bases and J by 1 base, 16 bases remained unmatched. The CDR3 is CASSPPGTVFFGNTEAFF. The CDR3 nucleotides read TGTGCCAGCAGCCCACCAGGGACAGTTTTTTTTGGGAACACTGAAGCTTTCTTT.

The chain combines TRBV7-9 with TRBJ2-1; D gene uncertain. This CDR3 region has 18 residues. Trimming left V 0 bases short and J 5 bases short, with 20 bases between. Germline V gene lookup returns CDR1 SEHNR and CDR2 FQNEAQ (reference sequence). CDR3 loop: CASSLALPGLWADNEQFF. The CDR3 DNA sequence: TGTGCCAGCAGCTTAGCGCTTCCAGGTCTCTGGGCCGACAATGAGCAGTTCTTC.

The chain joins TRBV23-1 to TRBJ1-1; D perhaps matches TRBD1 (5 bases). TRBV23-1 is sorted into the ORF group, with uncertain function. This CDR3 has 13 residues. V was pared by 4 bases and J by 10 bases, with 16 bases between. The CDR3 sequence: CASSPHQGQGAFF. DNA for the CDR3: TGCGCCAGCAGTCCCCATCAGGGTCAGGGAGCTTTCTTT.

A single count supports this clone. The chain links TRBV5-6 to TRBJ2-7; no clear D. CDR1 and CDR2 from the germline V gene are SGHDT and YYEEEE. Trimming stripped 1 base from V and 5 bases from J, with 19 bases between. This CDR3 region has 16 residues. The CDR3 loop reads CASSLNKRFWVDEQYF. The DNA for the CDR3 is TGTGCCAGCAGCTTGAACAAGCGTTTTTGGGTCGACGAGCAGTACTTC.

This clone was seen more than once but under ten times. J is TRBJ2-5 and V is TRBV7-8, with D tentatively TRBD2 (5 bases). V lost 4 bases and J 2 bases, leaving 11 bases between the germline ends. This CDR3 spans 14 amino acids. Germline CDR1 reads SGHVS; CDR2 reads FQNEAQ. As DNA, the CDR3 is TGTGCCAGCAGCTCCCAGAGGGTTCAAGAGACCCAGTACTTC. This translates into CASSSQRVQETQYF.

This chain links TRBV7-3 with TRBJ1-2; tentative D call: TRBD1 (5 bases). V dropped 4 bases and J dropped 3 bases, with 15 bases sitting between them. Germline V lookup: CDR1 SGHTA, CDR2 FQGTGA. The CDR3 consists of 15 residues. The CDR3 region has the DNA TGTGCCAGCAGCTACCGGGGCGGGGGGGACTATGGCTACACCTTC. Encoded protein: CASSYRGGGDYGYTF.

The chain links TRBV5-1 to TRBJ2-7; TRBD2 aligns across 8 bases. Trimming removed 4 bases from V and 1 base from J; junction bases left unmatched: 10. The germline CDR1 and CDR2 sequences are SGHRS and YFSETQ. The length of the CDR3 is 16 residues. CDR3 in DNA: TGCGCCAGCAGCCTGGACGCCCGGGAGGGATCCTACGAGCAGTACTTC. Translating it yields CASSLDAREGSYEQYF.

This clone has a single count. The chain joins TRBV27 to TRBJ1-1, with D maybe TRBD1 (6 bases). The ends were cut back, 4 bases at V and 0 bases at J, with 9 bases in the middle. The CDR3 has 14 residues. CDR1 and CDR2 from the germline V gene are MNHEY and SMNVEV (reference sequence). CDR3 coding DNA: TGTGCCAGCAGTTCAGGGGCCTTGAACACTGAAGCTTTCTTT. Its protein product is CASSSGALNTEAFF.

V is TRBV10-3 and J is TRBJ2-7, with D possibly TRBD2 on 5 matching bases. This CDR3 spans 14 amino acids. Per the germline V gene, CDR1 is ENHRY and CDR2 is SYGVKD. The V end lost 0 bases, the J end lost 6 bases, and 12 bases lay between the germline ends. In nucleotides, the CDR3 is TGTGCCATCAGTGAGTCGCTAGCTACCCCCGAGCAGTACTTC. Amino acids: CAISESLATPEQYF.

The chain recombines TRBV7-9 with TRBJ2-3; D possibly corresponds to TRBD2 (6 bases). The CDR3 runs to 16 residues. CDR1 and CDR2 (germline): SEHNR, FQNEAQ (reference sequence). The V end was cut by 4 bases, the J end by 0 bases, with 14 bases between. CDR3 in DNA: TGTGCCAGCAGCTCCAATCGGGGGACTAGCACAGATACGCAGTATTTT. It translates to CASSSNRGTSTDTQYF. Full variable domain (missing parts from reference TRBV7-9 and TRBJ2-3): DTGVSQNPRHKITKRGQNVTFRCDPISEHNRLYWYRQTLGQGPEFLTYFQNEAQLEKSRLLSDRFSAERPKGSFSTLEIQRTEQGDSAMYLCASSSNRGTSTDTQYFGPGTRLTVL.

V and J are TRBV7-9 and TRBJ2-5; D not resolved. The V gene's germline CDR1 is SEHNR and CDR2 FQNEAQ (reference sequence). The V end was cut by 1 base, the J end by 5 bases, with 11 bases between. CDR3 length: 14 residues. CDR3 sequence reads: CASSLGVSRETQYF. In DNA, the CDR3 is TGTGCCAGCAGCTTAGGGGTTTCGCGGGAGACCCAGTACTTC.